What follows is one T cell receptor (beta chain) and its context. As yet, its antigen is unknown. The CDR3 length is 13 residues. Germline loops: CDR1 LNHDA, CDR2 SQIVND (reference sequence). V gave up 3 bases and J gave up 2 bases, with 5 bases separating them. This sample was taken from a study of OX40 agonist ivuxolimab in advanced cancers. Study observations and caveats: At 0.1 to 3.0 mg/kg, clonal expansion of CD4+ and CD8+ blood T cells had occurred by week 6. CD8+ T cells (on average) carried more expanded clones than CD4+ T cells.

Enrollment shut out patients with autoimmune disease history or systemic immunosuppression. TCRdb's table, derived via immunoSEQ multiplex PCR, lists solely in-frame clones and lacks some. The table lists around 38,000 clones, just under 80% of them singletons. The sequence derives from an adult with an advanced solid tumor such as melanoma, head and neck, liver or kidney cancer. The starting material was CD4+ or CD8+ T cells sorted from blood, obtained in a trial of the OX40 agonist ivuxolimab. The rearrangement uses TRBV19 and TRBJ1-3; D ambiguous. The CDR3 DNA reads TGTGCCAGTAGTATCGGGGCTGGAAACACCATATATTTT. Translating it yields CASSIGAGNTIYF.